In its sample, the clone carrying this TCR beta chain was seen many times. This record belongs to a study of T cells in Graves' hyperthyroidism and ophthalmopathy. Uncontrolled infection, other autoimmune disease, pregnancy or lactation excluded patients. RNA transcripts gave rise to amplified TCR beta CDR3 regions. With the HTBI primer set, the TCR CDR3 went through a first round of RT-PCR. TCRdb independently ran MiXCR on the multiplex PCR reads; one entry per CDR3 protein. The sample carries a few hundred thousand distinct CDR3 sequences, about a sixth recorded once. Germline assignment: CDR1 SGHRS and CDR2 YFSETQ. This CDR3 has 15 residues. V was cut by 0 bases and J by 5 bases, with 14 bases left in between.

The sequencing sample was made of blood. The source of this sequence is a woman aged 55-70 years with Graves' ophthalmopathy. The chain recombines TRBV5-1 with TRBJ2-5, with D possibly matching TRBD1 (5 bases). CDR3 in DNA: TGCGCCAGCAGCTTGGAGCAGGGCCCCCTCGAGACCCAGTACTTC. Amino acids: CASSLEQGPLETQYF.